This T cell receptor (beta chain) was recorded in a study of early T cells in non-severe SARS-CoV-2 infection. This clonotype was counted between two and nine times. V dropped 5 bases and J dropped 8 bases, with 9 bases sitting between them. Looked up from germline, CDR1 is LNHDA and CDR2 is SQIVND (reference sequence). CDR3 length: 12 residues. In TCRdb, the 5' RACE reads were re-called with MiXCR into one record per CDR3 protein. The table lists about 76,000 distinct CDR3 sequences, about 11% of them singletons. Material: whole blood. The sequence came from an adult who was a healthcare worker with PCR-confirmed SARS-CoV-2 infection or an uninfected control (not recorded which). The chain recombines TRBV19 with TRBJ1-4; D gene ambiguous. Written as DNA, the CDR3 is TGTGCCAGTAGTCTTGGACGGGAAAAACTGTTTTTT. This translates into CASSLGREKLFF.